The rows below give T cell receptor beta chains drawn from one sample of a study of cytomegalovirus exposure and HLA in healthy donors. Method: immunoSEQ multiplex PCR; TCRdb's copy keeps in-frame clones and lacks some. The sample shows more than 110,000 clones, around 77% of them seen only once. Sequenced material: PBMCs. These receptors were collected from a woman aged 45-65 years in good health and CMV-seronegative. The CDR3 runs from the conserved cysteine through the conserved F or W. The order of the fields is J gene, D gene, V gene, clone size, CDR3 DNA, CDR3 protein. D genes are given only for firm matches. The listing skips clone size in some rows; elsewhere it reads once, few, many or a size class.

TRBJ1-4 . TRBV18 few TGTGCCAGCTCACCATCCAGCAGGGGAAATGAAAAACTGTTTTTT CASSPSSRGNEKLFF
TRBJ1-2 . TRBV5-1 few TGCGCCAGCAGCTTGGGCCAGGGTCTCGGCGGCTACACCTTC CASSLGQGLGGYTF
TRBJ1-5 . TRBV2 . TGTGCCAGCAGTGAAGGCAGTTCCAATCAGCCCCAGCATTTT CASSEGSSNQPQHF
TRBJ2-7 . TRBV5-4 . TGTGCCAGCAGCAAACGGGACACCTCCTACGAGCAGTACTTC CASSKRDTSYEQYF
TRBJ2-1 TRBD1 TRBV4-3 . TGCGCCAGCAGCCAAGTCACGGGACAGTACAATGAGCAGTTCTTC CASSQVTGQYNEQFF
TRBJ2-2 TRBD2 TRBV11-1 few TGTGCCAGCAGCTTAACTAGCGGGGGCCTCGGGGAGCTGTTTTTT CASSLTSGGLGELFF
TRBJ1-1 TRBD1 TRBV2 few TGTGCCAGCAGGGAGGGACAGGCGAACACTGAAGCTTTCTTT CASREGQANTEAFF
TRBJ1-2 . TRBV5-8 . TGTGCCAGCAGCTCCAGAACAGGAAACGGCTACACCTTC CASSSRTGNGYTF
TRBJ1-3 . TRBV15 few TGTGCCACCAGCAGAGATAGAAACACCATATATTTT CATSRDRNTIYF
TRBJ2-7 TRBD2 TRBV7-8 . TGTGCCAGCAGCTTATTGGCGGGGGGGCCAAACGAGCAGTACTTC CASSLLAGGPNEQYF
TRBJ2-7 TRBD1 TRBV7-7 . TGTGCTAGCAGCTATTCCGGGACAGGGGGCGAGCAGTACTTC CASSYSGTGGEQYF
TRBJ1-6 . TRBV5-1 . TGCGCCAGCAGCTTTAACTCCGGAGGCTATACACCCCTCCACTTT CASSFNSGGYTPLHF
TRBJ2-5 TRBD2 TRBV5-1 once TGCGCCAGCAGCTTCGGACTAGCGGGGGGAGGTGAAGAGACCCAGTACTTC CASSFGLAGGGEETQYF
TRBJ1-6 . TRBV6-4 . TGTGCCAGCACTCGACAGGTAAGCTCCTATAATTCACCCCTCCACTTT CASTRQVSSYNSPLHF
TRBJ1-2 TRBD1 TRBV6-5 . TGTGCCAGCAGTAAAACAGGGGCCTATGGCTACACCTTC CASSKTGAYGYTF
TRBJ2-2 . TRBV7-9 . TGTGCCAGCAGCCTGACAGGGCGGGACGGGGAGCTGTTTTTT CASSLTGRDGELFF
TRBJ2-3 TRBD2 TRBV11-1 . TGTGCCAGCAGCCGCAGCGGGGGGGCGGAAGATACGCAGTATTTT CASSRSGGAEDTQYF
TRBJ2-4 . TRBV29-1 . TGCAGCGTTGAAGAAATTGTCCCGGCGGGGTTAGCCAAAAACATTCAGTACTTC CSVEEIVPAGLAKNIQYF
TRBJ2-2 . TRBV9 once TGTGCCAGCAGCTCTAGTTCCGGGGAGCTGTTTTTT CASSSSSGELFF
TRBJ1-1 . TRBV5-1 . TGCGCCAGCAGCTCCTGGACACCGAACACTGAAGCTTTCTTT CASSSWTPNTEAFF
TRBJ2-2 . TRBV7-2 . TGTGCCAGCAGCTTAGAACTCACCGGGGAGCTGTTTTTT CASSLELTGELFF
TRBJ1-2 . TRBV19 . TGTGCCACCACGACGGAGTATGGCTACACCTTC CATTTEYGYTF
TRBJ1-2 . TRBV10-3 . TGTGCCATCAGCCCCGCAGGGGCCGACTATGGCTACACCTTC CAISPAGADYGYTF
TRBJ2-3 TRBD2 TRBV7-2 . TGTGCCAGCAGCTTAGCGAGAATTGGCGGGGGACGCCGCAGCACAGATACGCAGTATTTT CASSLARIGGGRRSTDTQYF
TRBJ1-1 . TRBV5-1 . TGCGCCAGCAGCCGGACTGGGAGTCCGAACACTGAAGCTTTCTTT CASSRTGSPNTEAFF
TRBJ2-3 TRBD2 TRBV4-3 . TGCGCCAGCAGCCAAGGACTAGCGGGGGCTAGCACAGATACGCAGTATTTT CASSQGLAGASTDTQYF
TRBJ2-7 . TRBV7-9 . TGTTCCAGCAGCTTATACTCCTACGAGCAGTACTTC CSSSLYSYEQYF
TRBJ2-3 TRBD1 TRBV7-9 once TGTGCCAGCAGCCAGGGGGCAGATACGCAGTATTTT CASSQGADTQYF
TRBJ2-5 . TRBV7-2 . TGTGCCAGCAGGTTATTAGGCCAGGGAAAGAGAGAGACCCAGTACTTC CASRLLGQGKRETQYF
TRBJ2-7 TRBD2 TRBV4-1 . TGCGCCAGCAGCCAACTAGCGGGGGGAACCTACGAGCAGTACTTC CASSQLAGGTYEQYF
TRBJ2-3 . TRBV28 . TGTGCCAGCAGTTTGGGGGCGAGCACAGATACGCAGTATTTT CASSLGASTDTQYF
TRBJ2-1 . TRBV29-1 few TGCAGCGTTGAAGGACAGTATTACAATGAGCAGTTCTTC CSVEGQYYNEQFF
TRBJ2-2 . TRBV6-5 . TGTGCCAGCAGATCAGGGTACACCGGGGAGCTGTTTTTT CASRSGYTGELFF
TRBJ1-2 . TRBV4-3 . TGCGCCAGCAGCCAAGACTCCTGGGGGGACGGCTACACCTTC CASSQDSWGDGYTF
TRBJ2-7 TRBD2 TRBV4-1 . TGCGCCAGCAGCCAAGGCCCCCTGGCGGGGGAAGGCGAGCAGTACTTC CASSQGPLAGEGEQYF
TRBJ1-2 . TRBV6-5 . TGTGCCAGCAGTTCCATGGGGGGGAACTATGGCTACACCTTC CASSSMGGNYGYTF
TRBJ2-7 TRBD2 TRBV7-2 . TGTGCCAGCAGCTCTCTCAGGCGGGGGGACTACGAGCAGTACTTC CASSSLRRGDYEQYF
TRBJ2-5 . TRBV7-3 few TGTGCCAGCAGCTTCGGCCAGGGGCCCCAAGAGACCCAGTACTTC CASSFGQGPQETQYF
TRBJ2-6 . TRBV25-1 . TGTGTCAGCAGTGAATCCCGGTCCCCTGGGGCCAACGTCCTGACTTTC CVSSESRSPGANVLTF
TRBJ2-1 . TRBV5-8 . TGTGCCAGCAGCTTGGGTATCAATGAGCAGTTCTTC CASSLGINEQFF
TRBJ2-5 TRBD2 TRBV5-4 once TGTGCCAGCAGCTTTGGACCGAGGGTGCAGCCGGGAGGCGAGACCCAGTACTTC CASSFGPRVQPGGETQYF
TRBJ2-1 TRBD2 TRBV4-2 . TGTGCCAGCAGCCAAGATTTGGCGGGGGGAGACAATGAGCAGTTCTTC CASSQDLAGGDNEQFF
TRBJ2-1 . TRBV9 . TGTGCCAGCAGCGTAGAAGGACTTGTCTACAATGAGCAGTTCTTC CASSVEGLVYNEQFF
TRBJ2-3 TRBD2 TRBV7-9 . TGTGCCAGCAGTTATAGCGGGGGGGCCTTAGGAGATACGCAGTATTTT CASSYSGGALGDTQYF
TRBJ1-2 . TRBV15 . TGTGCCACCAGCCCCTACGGGGGGGCCAACTATGGCTACACCTTC CATSPYGGANYGYTF
TRBJ2-1 TRBD2 TRBV7-9 . TGTGCCAGCAGCCCACTAGCGGGGGGACTCAATGAGCAGTTCTTC CASSPLAGGLNEQFF
TRBJ2-3 . TRBV7-9 . TGTGCCAGCAGCTCGCGGACTCGGGGGGATACGCAGTATTTT CASSSRTRGDTQYF
TRBJ2-2 TRBD2 TRBV29-1 . TGCAGCGTCGGAACTAGCGGGGCCGGGGAGCTGTTTTTT CSVGTSGAGELFF
TRBJ2-7 . TRBV30 . TGTGCCTGGAGTGAGGAACAGGGCGCCTACGAGCAGTACTTC CAWSEEQGAYEQYF
TRBJ1-2 . TRBV4-1 . TGCGCCAGCAGCCAAGAAAGAGTAGGACAGATATTCTATGGCTACACCTTC CASSQERVGQIFYGYTF
TRBJ1-5 TRBD1 TRBV19 . TGTGCCAGTAGTCAACAGGGGGCAGGTCAGCCCCAGCATTTT CASSQQGAGQPQHF
TRBJ2-2 . TRBV2 few TGTGCCAGCGCTTTAGGATACGGGACCGGGGAGCTGTTTTTT CASALGYGTGELFF
TRBJ1-2 TRBD1 TRBV19 . TGTGCCAGTAGTACTGGGACAGAAATAAACTACACCTTC CASSTGTEINYTF
TRBJ2-2 TRBD1 TRBV9 . TGTGCCAGCAGCGGCGGGACAGGGGCCGACACCGGGGAGCTGTTTTTT CASSGGTGADTGELFF
TRBJ2-3 . TRBV27 . TGTGCCAGCAGTTTACCTCCCCCGAAGCGGGCCGGCACAGATACGCAGTATTTT CASSLPPPKRAGTDTQYF
TRBJ1-1 . TRBV6-5 . TGTGCCAGCACCCGGGGGGGGCCTAACACTGAAGCTTTCTTT CASTRGGPNTEAFF
TRBJ1-1 TRBD1 TRBV4-3 few TGCGCCAGCAGCCGCGGGACAGACTTGAACACTGAAGCTTTCTTT CASSRGTDLNTEAFF
TRBJ2-7 TRBD2 TRBV7-6 . TGTGCCAGCAGCGAACTAGCGGGCGTTTACGAGCAGTACTTC CASSELAGVYEQYF
TRBJ2-3 TRBD1 TRBV18 . TGTGCCAGCTCACCCGGACAGGGCACAGATACGCAGTATTTT CASSPGQGTDTQYF
TRBJ2-1 . TRBV2 . TGTGCCAGCAGTCAATCCAATGAGCAGTTCTTC CASSQSNEQFF